The TCR beta chain under discussion was sequenced for a study of blood T cell repertoires in COVID-19. For the study at large: The samples span acute and convalescent COVID-19 from the United States, Italy and Spain.

V shed 5 bases and J shed 1 base, with 11 bases lying between them. CDR1 is SGHTA, CDR2 FQGNSA, per germline. The CDR3 runs to 14 residues. In the original analysis: By means of reference gene primer amplification, nucleated cell counts were estimated. Some clones are missing from TCRdb's copy, which holds only in-frame ones; the method was immunoSEQ multiplex PCR. The DNA was the basis for D and trimming; V, J and clone size are from that table. Found here are fewer than 200,000 clones, roughly 80% of them singletons; the top ten hold about 3%. The sequencing sample was made of peripheral blood. This receptor was obtained from a man aged 65 to 79 with acute or convalescent COVID-19. The gene calls are TRBV7-2 and TRBJ2-5, with D possibly matching TRBD2 (7 bases). This CDR3 reads CASSLGGGQETQYF. CDR3 DNA: TGTGCCAGCAGCCTAGGGGGGGGCCAAGAGACCCAGTACTTC. Variable domain in full (rest from reference TRBV7-2 and TRBJ2-5): GAGVSQSPSNKVTEKGKDVELRCDPISGHTALYWYRQSLGQGLEFLIYFQGNSAPDKSGLPSDRFSAERTGGSVSTLTIQRTQQEDSAVYLCASSLGGGQETQYFGPGTRLLVL.